This TCR beta chain was captured by sequencing in a study of blood T cell repertoires in COVID-19. The repertoire was sequenced with immunoSEQ multiplex PCR; TCRdb's copy has only in-frame clones and lacks some. Counted here are hundreds of thousands of clones, less than 90% occurring once; the ten biggest clones make up around 2.9%. Between the trimmed V and J ends, which lost 3 bases and 8 bases, there was a span of 13 bases. Germline V CDR1 and CDR2: LGHNA, YSLEER. The CDR3 extends over 13 amino acids. The sequence came from a woman in her 50s who had recovered from COVID-19. This sequence joins TRBV4-3 and TRBJ1-2; D not certain. The sample consisted of PBMCs or T cells enriched from blood (not recorded which). The CDR3 protein is CASSQNYEVGYTF. The CDR3 bases are TGCGCCAGCAGCCAGAACTACGAAGTAGGCTACACCTTC.